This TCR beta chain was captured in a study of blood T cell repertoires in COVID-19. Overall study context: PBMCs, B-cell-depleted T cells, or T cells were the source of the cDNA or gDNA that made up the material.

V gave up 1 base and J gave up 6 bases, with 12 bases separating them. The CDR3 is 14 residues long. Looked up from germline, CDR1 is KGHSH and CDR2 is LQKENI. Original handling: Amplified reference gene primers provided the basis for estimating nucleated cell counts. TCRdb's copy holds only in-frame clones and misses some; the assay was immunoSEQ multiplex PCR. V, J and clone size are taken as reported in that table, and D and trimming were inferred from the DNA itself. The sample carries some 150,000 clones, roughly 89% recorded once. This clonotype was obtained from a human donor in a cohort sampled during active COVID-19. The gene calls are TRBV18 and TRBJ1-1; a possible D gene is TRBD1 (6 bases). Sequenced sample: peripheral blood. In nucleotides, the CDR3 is TGTGCCAGCTCACCACGGGAGGGGGGGGCTGAAGCTTTCTTT. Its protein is CASSPREGGAEAFF.